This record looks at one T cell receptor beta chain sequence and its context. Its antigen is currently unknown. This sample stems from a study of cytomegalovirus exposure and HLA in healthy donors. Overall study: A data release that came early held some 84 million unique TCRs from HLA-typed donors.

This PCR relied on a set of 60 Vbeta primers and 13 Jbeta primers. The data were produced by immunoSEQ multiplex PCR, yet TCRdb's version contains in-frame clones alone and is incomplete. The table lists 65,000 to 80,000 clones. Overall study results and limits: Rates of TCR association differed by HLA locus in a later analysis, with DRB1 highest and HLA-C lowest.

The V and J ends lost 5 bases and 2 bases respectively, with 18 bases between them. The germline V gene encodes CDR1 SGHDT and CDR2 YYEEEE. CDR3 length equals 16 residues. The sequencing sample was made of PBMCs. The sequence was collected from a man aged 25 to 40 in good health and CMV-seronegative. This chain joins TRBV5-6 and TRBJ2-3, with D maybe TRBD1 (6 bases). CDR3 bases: TGTGCCAGCAGTCTAACAGGGATTTGGGCCACAGATACGCAGTATTTT. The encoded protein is CASSLTGIWATDTQYF.